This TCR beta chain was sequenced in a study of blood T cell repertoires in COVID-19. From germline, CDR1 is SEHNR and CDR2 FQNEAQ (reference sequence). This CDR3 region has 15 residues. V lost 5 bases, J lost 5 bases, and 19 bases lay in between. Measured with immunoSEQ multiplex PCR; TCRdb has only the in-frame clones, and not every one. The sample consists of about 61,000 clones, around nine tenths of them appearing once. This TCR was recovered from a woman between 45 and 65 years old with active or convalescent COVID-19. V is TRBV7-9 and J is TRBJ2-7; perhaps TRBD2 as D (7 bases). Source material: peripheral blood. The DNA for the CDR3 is TGTGCCAGCAGCCCCACCCCGGGGGGCCTAGACGAGCAGTACTTC. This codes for CASSPTPGGLDEQYF. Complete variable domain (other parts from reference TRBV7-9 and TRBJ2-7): DTGVSQNPRHKITKRGQNVTFRCDPISEHNRLYWYRQTLGQGPEFLTYFQNEAQLEKSRLLSDRFSAERPKGSFSTLEIQRTEQGDSAMYLCASSPTPGGLDEQYFGPGTRLTVT.